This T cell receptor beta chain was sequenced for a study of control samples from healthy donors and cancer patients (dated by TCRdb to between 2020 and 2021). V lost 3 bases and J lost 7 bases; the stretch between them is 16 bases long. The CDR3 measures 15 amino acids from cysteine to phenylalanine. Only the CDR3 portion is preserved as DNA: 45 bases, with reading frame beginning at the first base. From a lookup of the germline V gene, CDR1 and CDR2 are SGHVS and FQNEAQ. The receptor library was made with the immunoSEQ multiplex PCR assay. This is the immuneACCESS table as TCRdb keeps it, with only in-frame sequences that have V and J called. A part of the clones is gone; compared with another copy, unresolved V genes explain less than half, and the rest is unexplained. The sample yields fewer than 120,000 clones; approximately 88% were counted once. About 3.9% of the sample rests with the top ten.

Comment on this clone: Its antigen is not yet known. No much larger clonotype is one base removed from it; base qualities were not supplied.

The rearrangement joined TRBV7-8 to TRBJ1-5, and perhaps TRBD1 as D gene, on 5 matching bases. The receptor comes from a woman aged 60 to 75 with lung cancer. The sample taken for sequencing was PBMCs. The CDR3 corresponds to CASSFEPGLNQPQHF. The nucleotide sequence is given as TGTGCCAGCAGCTTCGAACCGGGACTTAACCAGCCCCAGCATTTT.